Sequencing of this T cell receptor beta chain was carried out in a study of blood T cell repertoires in COVID-19. For the study at large: Donors in the United States, Italy and Spain gave samples during acute or convalescent COVID-19.

Authors' analysis steps: Reference gene primer amplification in the assay estimated nucleated cell counts. Clones were read by immunoSEQ multiplex PCR, and TCRdb kept only the in-frame ones, dropping some. From that table come the V and J calls and clone size; the DNA was used to work out D and trimming. Of about 210,000 clones listed, around 84% are singletons. Seattle's cohort entered during active infection and was followed longitudinally. The specimen sequenced was peripheral blood. This sequence was found in an elderly woman with COVID-19, enrolled during active disease.

The CDR3 nucleotides are TGTGCCATCAGTGAGTCGAGTGCCGGTTCGCGGGGTGGCTACACCTTC. Translation gives CAISESSAGSRGGYTF. V and J are TRBV10-3 and TRBJ1-2; D uncertain. CDR3 length: 16 residues. Germline-derived CDR1 and CDR2 are ENHRY and SYGVKD. V dropped 0 bases and J dropped 7 bases, with 18 bases sitting between them.